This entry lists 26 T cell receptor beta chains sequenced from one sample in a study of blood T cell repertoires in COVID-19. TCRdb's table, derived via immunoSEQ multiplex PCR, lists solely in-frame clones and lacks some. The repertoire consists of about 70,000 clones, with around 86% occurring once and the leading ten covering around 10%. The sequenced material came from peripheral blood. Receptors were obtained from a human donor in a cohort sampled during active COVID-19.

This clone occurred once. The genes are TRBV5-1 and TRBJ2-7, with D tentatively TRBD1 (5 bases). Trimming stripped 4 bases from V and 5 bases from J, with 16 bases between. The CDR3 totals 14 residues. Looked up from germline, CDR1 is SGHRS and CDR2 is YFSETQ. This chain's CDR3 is CASSPTGLLDEQYF. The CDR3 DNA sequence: TGCGCCAGCAGCCCTACAGGTCTTTTGGACGAGCAGTACTTC.

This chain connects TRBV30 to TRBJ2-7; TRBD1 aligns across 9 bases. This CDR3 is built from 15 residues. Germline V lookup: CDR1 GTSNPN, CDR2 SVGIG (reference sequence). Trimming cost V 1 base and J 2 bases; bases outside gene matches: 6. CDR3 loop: CAWSAKDRGTYEQYF. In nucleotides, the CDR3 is TGTGCCTGGAGTGCAAAGGACAGGGGAACCTACGAGCAGTACTTC.

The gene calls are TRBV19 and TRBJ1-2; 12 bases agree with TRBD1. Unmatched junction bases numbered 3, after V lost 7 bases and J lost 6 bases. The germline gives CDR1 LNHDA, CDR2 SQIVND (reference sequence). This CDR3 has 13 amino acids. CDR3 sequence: CASKGQGANGYTF. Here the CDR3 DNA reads TGTGCCAGTAAGGGACAGGGGGCGAATGGCTACACCTTC.

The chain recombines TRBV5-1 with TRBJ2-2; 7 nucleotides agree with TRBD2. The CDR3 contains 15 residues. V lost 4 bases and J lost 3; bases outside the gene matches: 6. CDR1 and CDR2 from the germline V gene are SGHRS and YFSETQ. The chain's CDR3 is CASSLGRVDTGELFF. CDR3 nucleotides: TGCGCCAGCAGCCTTGGGAGGGTGGACACCGGGGAGCTGTTTTTT.

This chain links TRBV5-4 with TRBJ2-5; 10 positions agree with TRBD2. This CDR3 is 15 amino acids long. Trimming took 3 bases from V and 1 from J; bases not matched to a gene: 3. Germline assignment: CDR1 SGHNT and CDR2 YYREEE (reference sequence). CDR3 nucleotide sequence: TGTGCCAGCAGCTCGACTAGCGGGCTCCAAGAGACCCAGTACTTC. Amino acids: CASSSTSGLQETQYF.

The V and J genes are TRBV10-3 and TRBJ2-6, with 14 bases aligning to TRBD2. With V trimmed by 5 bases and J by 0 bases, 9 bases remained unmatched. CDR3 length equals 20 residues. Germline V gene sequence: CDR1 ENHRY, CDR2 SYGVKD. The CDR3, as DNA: TGTGCCATCAGTTCGGGACTAGCGGGGGCCCGTACCTCTGGGGCCAACGTCCTGACTTTC. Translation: CAISSGLAGARTSGANVLTF.

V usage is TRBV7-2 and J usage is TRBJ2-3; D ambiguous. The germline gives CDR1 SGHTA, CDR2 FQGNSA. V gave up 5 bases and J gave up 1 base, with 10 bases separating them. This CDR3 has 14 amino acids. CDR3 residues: CASSPNPGTDTQYF. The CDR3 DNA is TGTGCCAGCAGCCCAAATCCGGGCACAGATACGCAGTATTTT.

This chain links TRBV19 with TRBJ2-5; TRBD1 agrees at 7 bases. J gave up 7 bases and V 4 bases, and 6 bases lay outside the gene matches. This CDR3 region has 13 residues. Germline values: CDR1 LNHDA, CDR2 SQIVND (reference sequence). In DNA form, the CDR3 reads TGTGCCAGTAGTAGAGACAGGGAAGGGACCCAGTACTTC. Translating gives CASSRDREGTQYF.

CDR3 DNA: TGTGCCAGTAGTAGGGCCCCATCCTACGAGCAGTACTTC. Protein: CASSRAPSYEQYF. The chain employs TRBV19 and TRBJ2-7; D unclear. The V end lost 4 bases, the J end lost 1 base, and 8 bases lay between the germline ends. The germline V gene has CDR1 LNHDA and CDR2 SQIVND (reference sequence). The CDR3 has 13 amino acids.

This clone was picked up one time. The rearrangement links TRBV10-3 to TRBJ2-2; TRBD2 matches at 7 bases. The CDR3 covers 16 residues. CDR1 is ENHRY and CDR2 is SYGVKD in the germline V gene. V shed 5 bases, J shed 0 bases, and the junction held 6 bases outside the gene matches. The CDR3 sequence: CAISLAGVTNTGELFF. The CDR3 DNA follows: TGTGCCATCAGTCTTGCGGGGGTAACGAACACCGGGGAGCTGTTTTTT.

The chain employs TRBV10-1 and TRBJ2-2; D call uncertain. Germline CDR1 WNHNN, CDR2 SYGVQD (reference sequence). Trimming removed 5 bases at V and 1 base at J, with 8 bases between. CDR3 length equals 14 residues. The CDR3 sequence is CASSIQRNTGELFF. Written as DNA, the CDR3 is TGCGCCAGCAGTATACAGAGGAACACCGGGGAGCTGTTTTTT.

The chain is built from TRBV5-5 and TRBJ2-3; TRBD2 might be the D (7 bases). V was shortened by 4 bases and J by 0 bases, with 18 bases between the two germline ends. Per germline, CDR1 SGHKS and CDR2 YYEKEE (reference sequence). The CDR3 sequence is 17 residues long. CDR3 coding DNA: TGTGCCAGCAGCCGCTCGGTGGGGGGGGCTAGCACAGATACGCAGTATTTT. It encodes CASSRSVGGASTDTQYF. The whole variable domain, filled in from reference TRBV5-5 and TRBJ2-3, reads DAGVTQSPTHLIKTRGQQVTLRCSPISGHKSVSWYQQVLGQGPQFIFQYYEKEERGRGNFPDRFSARQFPNYSSELNVNALLLGDSALYLCASSRSVGGASTDTQYFGPGTRLTVL.

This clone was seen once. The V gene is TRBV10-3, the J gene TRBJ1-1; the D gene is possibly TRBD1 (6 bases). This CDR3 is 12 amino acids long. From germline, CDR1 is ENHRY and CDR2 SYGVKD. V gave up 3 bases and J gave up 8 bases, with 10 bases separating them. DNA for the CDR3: TGTGCCATCAGTGACGCCGGGACAGAAGCTTTCTTT. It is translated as CAISDAGTEAFF.

The CDR3: CASSYGGRTGELFF. CDR3 DNA: TGTGCCAGCAGCTACGGGGGTCGGACCGGGGAGCTGTTTTTT. This chain links TRBV28 with TRBJ2-2, with D perhaps TRBD2 (6 bases). The V end lost 6 bases, the J end lost 5 bases, and 13 bases lay between the germline ends. The CDR3 runs to 14 residues. The germline V gene encodes CDR1 MDHEN and CDR2 SYDVKM.

CDR3 DNA: TGTGCCAGCAGCCCGGGACAGCGGGCCTATGGCTACACCTTC. Amino acids: CASSPGQRAYGYTF. This sequence joins TRBV7-6 and TRBJ1-2, with TRBD1 matching 7 bases. Trimming at V came to 5 bases and at J to 4 bases, leaving 7 bases not matched to a gene. CDR1 and CDR2 (germline): SGHVS, FNYEAQ. The CDR3 spans 14 residues.

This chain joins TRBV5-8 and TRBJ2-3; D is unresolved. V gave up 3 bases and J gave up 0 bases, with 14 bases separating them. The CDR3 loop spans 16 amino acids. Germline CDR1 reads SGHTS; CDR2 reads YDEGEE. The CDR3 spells CASSWAYQHSTDTQYF. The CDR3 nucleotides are TGTGCCAGCAGCTGGGCCTACCAACATAGCACAGATACGCAGTATTTT.

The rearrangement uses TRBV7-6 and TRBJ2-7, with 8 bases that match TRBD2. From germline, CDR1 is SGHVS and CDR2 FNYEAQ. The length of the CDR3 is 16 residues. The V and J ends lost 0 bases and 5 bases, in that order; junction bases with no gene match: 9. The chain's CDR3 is CASSLAPAGGVDEQYF. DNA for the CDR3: TGTGCCAGCAGCTTAGCCCCCGCGGGGGGAGTCGACGAGCAGTACTTC.

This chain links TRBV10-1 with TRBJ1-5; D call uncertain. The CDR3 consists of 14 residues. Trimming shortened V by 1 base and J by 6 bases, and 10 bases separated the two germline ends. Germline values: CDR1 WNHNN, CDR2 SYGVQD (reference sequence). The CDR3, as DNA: TGCGCCAGCAGTGAGTTGGCAGCGATTCAGCCCCAGCATTTT. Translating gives CASSELAAIQPQHF.

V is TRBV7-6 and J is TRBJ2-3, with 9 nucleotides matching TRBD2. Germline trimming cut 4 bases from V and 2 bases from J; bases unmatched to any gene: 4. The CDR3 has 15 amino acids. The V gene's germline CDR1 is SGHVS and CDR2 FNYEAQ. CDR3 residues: CASSSLAGPTDTQYF. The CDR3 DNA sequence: TGTGCCAGCAGCTCGCTAGCGGGGCCCACAGATACGCAGTATTTT.

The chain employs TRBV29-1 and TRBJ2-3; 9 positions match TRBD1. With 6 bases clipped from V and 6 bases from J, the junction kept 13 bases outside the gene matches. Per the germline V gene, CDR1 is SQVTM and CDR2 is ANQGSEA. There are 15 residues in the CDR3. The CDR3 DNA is TGCAGCGTCGCCCAGGACAGGGGTGACAGCGATACGCAGTATTTT. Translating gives CSVAQDRGDSDTQYF.

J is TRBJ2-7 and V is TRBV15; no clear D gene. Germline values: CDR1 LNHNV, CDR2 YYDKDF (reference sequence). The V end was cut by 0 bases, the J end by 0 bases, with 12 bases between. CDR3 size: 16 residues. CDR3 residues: CATSRDQSVSSYEQYF. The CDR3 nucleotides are TGTGCCACCAGCAGAGATCAAAGCGTCAGCTCCTACGAGCAGTACTTC.

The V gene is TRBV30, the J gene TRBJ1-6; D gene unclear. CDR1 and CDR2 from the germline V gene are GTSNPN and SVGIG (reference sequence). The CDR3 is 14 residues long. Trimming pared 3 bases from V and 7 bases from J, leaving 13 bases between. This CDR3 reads CAWSTGGTNSPLHF. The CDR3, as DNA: TGTGCCTGGAGCACCGGCGGTACAAATTCACCCCTCCACTTT.

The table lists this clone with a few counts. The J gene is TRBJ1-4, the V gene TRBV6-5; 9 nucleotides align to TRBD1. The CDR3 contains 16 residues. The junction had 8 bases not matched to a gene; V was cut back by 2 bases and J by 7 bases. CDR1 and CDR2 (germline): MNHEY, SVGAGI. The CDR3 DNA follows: TGTGCCAGCAGTTACCTAACCGGGACAGGGATTGAAAAACTGTTTTTT. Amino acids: CASSYLTGTGIEKLFF.

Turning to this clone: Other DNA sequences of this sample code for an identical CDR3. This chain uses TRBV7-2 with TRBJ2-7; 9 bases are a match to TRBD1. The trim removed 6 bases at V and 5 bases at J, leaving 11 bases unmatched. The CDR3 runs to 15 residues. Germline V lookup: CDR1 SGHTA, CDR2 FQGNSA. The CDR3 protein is CASSLRQGGINEQYF. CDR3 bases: TGTGCCAGCAGTCTAAGACAGGGGGGCATCAACGAGCAGTACTTC.

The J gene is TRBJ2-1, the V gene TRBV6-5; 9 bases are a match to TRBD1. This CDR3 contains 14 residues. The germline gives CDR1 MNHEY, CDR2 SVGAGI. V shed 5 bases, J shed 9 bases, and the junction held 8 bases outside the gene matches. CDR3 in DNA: TGTGCCAGCAGTCGGGACAGGGCGAGCGGTGAGCAGTTCTTC. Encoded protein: CASSRDRASGEQFF.

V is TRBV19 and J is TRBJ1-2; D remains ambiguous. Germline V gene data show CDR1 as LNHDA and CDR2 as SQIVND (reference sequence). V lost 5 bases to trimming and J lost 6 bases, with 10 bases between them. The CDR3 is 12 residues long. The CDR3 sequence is CASSAGGNGYTF. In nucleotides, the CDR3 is TGTGCCAGTAGTGCGGGAGGCAATGGCTACACCTTC. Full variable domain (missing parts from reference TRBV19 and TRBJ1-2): DGGITQSPKYLFRKEGQNVTLSCEQNLNHDAMYWYRQDPGQGLRLIYYSQIVNDFQKGDIAEGYSVSREKKESFPLTVTSAQKNPTAFYLCASSAGGNGYTFGSGTRLTVV.